Sequencing of this TCR beta chain was carried out in a study of cytomegalovirus exposure and HLA in healthy donors. Findings and caveats of the study: The investigators catalogued about 170 TCR beta chains as cytomegalovirus-associated.

Libraries were prepared by immunoSEQ multiplex PCR; TCRdb keeps only in-frame clonotypes and omits some of them. The profile shows tens of thousands of clones, roughly 87% of them singletons. CDR1 and CDR2 from the germline V gene are GTSNPN and SVGIG (reference sequence). V shed 2 bases and J shed 4 bases, with 6 bases lying between them. The CDR3 loop spans 12 amino acids. Separation from the approximately 670-subject first cohort characterized the 120-subject validation cohort, to which the donors belonged. Note on this clone: Its target is unknown.

This TCR derives from a woman under 30 in good health and CMV-seronegative. This chain joins TRBV30 and TRBJ1-5; D uncertain. The sample was PBMCs. The chain's CDR3 is CAWSLQNQPQHF. The CDR3 coding sequence is TGTGCCTGGAGTTTACAAAATCAGCCCCAGCATTTT.